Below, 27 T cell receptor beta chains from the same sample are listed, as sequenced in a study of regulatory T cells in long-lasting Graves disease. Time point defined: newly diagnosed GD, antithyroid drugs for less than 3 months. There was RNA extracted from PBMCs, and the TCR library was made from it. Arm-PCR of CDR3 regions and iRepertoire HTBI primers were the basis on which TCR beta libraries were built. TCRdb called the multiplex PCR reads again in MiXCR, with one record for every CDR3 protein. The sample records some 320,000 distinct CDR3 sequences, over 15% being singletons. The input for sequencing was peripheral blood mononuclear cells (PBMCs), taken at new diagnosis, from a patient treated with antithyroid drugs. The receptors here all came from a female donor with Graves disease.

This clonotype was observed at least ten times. CDR3: CASSMPGQGKGSYEQYF. CDR3 nucleotide sequence: TGTGCCAGCAGCATGCCGGGACAGGGTAAGGGCTCCTACGAGCAGTACTTC. The V and J genes are TRBV7-9 and TRBJ2-7; 9 bases map to TRBD1. This CDR3 has 17 residues. Germline assignment: CDR1 SEHNR and CDR2 FQNEAQ (reference sequence). The V segment lost 5 bases and the J segment 0 bases; nucleotides outside the gene matches: 11.

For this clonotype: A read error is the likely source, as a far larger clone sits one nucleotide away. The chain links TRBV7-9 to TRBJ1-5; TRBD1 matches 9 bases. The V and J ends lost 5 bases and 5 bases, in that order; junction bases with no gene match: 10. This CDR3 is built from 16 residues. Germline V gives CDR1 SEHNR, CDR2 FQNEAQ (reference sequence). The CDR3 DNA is TGTGCCAGCAGCGCGTTCGACAGGGGGATATATCAGCCCCAGCATTTT. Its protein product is CASSAFDRGIYQPQHF.

The DNA of the CDR3 is TGTGCCAGCAGAGCGACTGCTTCCTACGAGCAGTACTTC. Its protein product is CASRATASYEQYF. This chain connects TRBV28 to TRBJ2-7, with D unclear. Germline lookup yields CDR1 MDHEN and CDR2 SYDVKM. Trimming removed 6 bases at V and 1 base at J, with 10 bases between. The CDR3 length is 13 residues.

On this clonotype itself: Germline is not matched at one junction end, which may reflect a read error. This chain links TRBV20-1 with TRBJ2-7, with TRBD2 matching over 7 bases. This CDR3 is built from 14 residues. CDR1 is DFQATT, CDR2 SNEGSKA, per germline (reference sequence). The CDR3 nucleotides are TGCAGTGCTAGACGGGGCCAGCGGGACGGCGAGCAGTGCTTC. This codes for CSARRGQRDGEQCF.

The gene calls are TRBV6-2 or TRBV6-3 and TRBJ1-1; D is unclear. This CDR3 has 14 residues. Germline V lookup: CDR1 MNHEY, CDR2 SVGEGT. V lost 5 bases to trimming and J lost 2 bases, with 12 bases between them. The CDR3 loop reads CASSKATENTEAFF. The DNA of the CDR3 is TGTGCCAGCAGTAAGGCGACGGAAAACACTGAAGCTTTCTTT.

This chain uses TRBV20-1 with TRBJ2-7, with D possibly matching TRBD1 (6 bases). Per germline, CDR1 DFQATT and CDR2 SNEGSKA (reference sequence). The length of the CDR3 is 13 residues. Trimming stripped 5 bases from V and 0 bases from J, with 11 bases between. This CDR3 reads CSAQDRLSYEQYF. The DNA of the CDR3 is TGCAGTGCTCAAGACAGGCTCTCCTACGAGCAGTACTTC.

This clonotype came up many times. The CDR3 here is CASILMPGTKTYEQYF. The CDR3 coding sequence is TGTGCCAGCATCCTGATGCCCGGGACTAAAACCTACGAGCAGTACTTC. The V call is TRBV2, the J call TRBJ2-7; 7 bases match TRBD2. Germline trimming cut 7 bases from V and 2 bases from J; bases unmatched to any gene: 14. CDR1 is SNHLY and CDR2 is FYNNEI in the germline V gene. The CDR3 consists of 16 residues.

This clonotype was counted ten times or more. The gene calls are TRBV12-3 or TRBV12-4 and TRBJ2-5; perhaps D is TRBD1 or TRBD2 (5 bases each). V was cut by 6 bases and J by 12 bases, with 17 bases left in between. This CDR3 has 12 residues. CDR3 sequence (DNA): TGTGCCAGCAGCGGGACCGACGAAGCGGAGTACTTC. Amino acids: CASSGTDEAEYF.

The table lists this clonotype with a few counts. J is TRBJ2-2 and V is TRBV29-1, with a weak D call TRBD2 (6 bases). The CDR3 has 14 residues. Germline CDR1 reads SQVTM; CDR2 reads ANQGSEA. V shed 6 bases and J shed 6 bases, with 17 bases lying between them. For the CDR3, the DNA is TGCAGCGTCCGCATGGGGGGAACGGCCGGGGAGCTGTTTTTT. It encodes CSVRMGGTAGELFF.

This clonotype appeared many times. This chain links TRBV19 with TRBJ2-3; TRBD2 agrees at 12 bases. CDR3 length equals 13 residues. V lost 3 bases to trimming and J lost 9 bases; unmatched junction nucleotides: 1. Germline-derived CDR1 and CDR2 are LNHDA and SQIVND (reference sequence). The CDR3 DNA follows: TGTGCCAGTAGTATGACTAGCGGGAGCACGCAGTATTTT. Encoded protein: CASSMTSGSTQYF.

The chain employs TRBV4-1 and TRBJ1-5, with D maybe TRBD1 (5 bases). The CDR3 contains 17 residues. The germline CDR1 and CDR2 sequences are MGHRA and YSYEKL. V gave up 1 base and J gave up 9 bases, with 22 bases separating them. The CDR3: CASSQVVVKRGRGPQHF. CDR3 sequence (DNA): TGCGCCAGCAGCCAAGTCGTAGTAAAGAGGGGACGTGGGCCCCAGCATTTT.

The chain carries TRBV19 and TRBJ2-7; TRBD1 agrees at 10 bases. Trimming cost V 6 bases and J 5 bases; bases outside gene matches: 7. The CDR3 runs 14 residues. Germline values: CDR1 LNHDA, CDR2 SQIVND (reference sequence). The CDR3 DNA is TGTGCCAGTAGAGCGGGACAGGGGTACCACGAGCAGTACTTC. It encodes CASRAGQGYHEQYF.

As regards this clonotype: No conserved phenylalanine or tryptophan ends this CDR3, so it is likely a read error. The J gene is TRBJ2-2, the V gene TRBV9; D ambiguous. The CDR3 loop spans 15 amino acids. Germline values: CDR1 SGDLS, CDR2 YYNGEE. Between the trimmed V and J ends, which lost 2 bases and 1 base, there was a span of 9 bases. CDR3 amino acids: CASSVSDLNTGELFS. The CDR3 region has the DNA TGTGCCAGCAGCGTTTCGGATTTGAACACCGGGGAGCTGTTTTCT.

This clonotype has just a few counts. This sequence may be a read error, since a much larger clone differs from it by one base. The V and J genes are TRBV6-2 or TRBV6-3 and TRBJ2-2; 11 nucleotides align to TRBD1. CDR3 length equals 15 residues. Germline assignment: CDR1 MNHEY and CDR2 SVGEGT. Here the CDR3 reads CVSSQDRGRSGELFF. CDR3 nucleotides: TGTGTCAGCAGCCAGGACAGGGGGCGTAGCGGGGAGCTGTTTTTT.

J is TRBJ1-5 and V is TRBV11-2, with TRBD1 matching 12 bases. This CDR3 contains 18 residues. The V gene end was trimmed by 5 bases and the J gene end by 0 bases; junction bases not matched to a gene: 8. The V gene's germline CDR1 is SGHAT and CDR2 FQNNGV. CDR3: CASSQGTGGLGSNQPQHF. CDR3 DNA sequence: TGTGCCAGCAGCCAAGGGACAGGGGGCTTAGGTAGCAATCAGCCCCAGCATTTT.

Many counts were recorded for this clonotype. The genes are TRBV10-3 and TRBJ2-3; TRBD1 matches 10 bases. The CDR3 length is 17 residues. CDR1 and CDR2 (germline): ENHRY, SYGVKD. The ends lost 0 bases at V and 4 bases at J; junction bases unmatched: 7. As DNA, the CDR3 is TGTGCCATCAGTGAGTCCCGGGACAGGGGATCCGCAGATACGCAGTATTTT. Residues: CAISESRDRGSADTQYF.

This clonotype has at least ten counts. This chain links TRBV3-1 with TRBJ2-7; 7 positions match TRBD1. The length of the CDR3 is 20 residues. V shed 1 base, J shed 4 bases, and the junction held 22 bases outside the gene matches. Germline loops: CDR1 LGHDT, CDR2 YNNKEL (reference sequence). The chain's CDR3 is CASSQARGTAIFGSNYEQYF. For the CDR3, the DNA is TGTGCCAGCAGCCAAGCCCGAGGGACAGCAATTTTTGGATCGAATTACGAGCAGTACTTC.

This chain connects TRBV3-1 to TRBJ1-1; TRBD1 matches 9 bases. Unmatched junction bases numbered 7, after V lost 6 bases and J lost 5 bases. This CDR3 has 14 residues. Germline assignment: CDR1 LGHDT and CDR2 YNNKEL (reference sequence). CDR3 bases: TGTGCCAGCAGGCCGACAGGGGGAAATACTGAAGCTTTCTTT. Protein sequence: CASRPTGGNTEAFF.

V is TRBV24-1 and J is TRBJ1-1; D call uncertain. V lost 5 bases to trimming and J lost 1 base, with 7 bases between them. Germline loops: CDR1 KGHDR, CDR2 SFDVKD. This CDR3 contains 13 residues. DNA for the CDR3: TGTGCCACCAGTGTTCGGGGGAACACTGAAGCTTTCTTT. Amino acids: CATSVRGNTEAFF.

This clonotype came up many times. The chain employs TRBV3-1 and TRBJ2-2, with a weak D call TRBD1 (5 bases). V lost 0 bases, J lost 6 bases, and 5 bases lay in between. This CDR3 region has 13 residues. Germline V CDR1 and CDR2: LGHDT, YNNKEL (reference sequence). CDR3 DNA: TGTGCCAGCAGCCAAGACAGGGCCGGGGAGCTGTTTTTT. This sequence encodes CASSQDRAGELFF. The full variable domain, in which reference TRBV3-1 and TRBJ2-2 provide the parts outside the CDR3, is DTAVSQTPKYLVTQMGNDKSIKCEQNLGHDTMYWYKQDSKKFLKIMFSYNNKELIINETVPNRFSPKSPDKAHLNLHINSLELGDSAVYFCASSQDRAGELFFGEGSRLTVL.

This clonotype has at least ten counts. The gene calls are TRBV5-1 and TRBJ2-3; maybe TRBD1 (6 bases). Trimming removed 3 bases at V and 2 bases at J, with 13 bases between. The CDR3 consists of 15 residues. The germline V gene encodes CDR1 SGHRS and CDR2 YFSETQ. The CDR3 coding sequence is TGCGCCAGCAGCTCCGACCGGACAGTCACAGATACGCAGTATTTT. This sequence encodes CASSSDRTVTDTQYF.

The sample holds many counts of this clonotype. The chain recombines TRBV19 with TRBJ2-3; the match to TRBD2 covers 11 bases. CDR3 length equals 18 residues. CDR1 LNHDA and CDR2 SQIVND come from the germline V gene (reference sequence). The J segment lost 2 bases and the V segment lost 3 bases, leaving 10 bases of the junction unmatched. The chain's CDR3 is CASSILAGGRGSTDTQYF. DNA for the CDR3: TGTGCCAGTAGTATCCTAGCGGGAGGACGGGGATCCACAGATACGCAGTATTTT.

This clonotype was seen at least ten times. The CDR3 sequence: CSATLPTSGSYNEQFF. Written as DNA, the CDR3 is TGCAGTGCCACCCTCCCGACTAGCGGGAGCTACAATGAGCAGTTCTTC. This chain joins TRBV20-1 and TRBJ2-1; 12 bases fit TRBD2. Germline assignment: CDR1 DFQATT and CDR2 SNEGSKA (reference sequence). J was trimmed by 3 bases and V by 6 bases; bases with no gene match: 9. The CDR3 sequence is 16 residues long.

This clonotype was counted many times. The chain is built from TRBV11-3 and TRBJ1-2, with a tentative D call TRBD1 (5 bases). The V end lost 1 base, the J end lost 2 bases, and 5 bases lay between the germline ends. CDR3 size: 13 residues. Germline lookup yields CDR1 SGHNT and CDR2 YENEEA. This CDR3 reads CASSLGQNYGYTF. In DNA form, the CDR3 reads TGTGCCAGCAGCTTAGGACAGAACTATGGCTACACCTTC.

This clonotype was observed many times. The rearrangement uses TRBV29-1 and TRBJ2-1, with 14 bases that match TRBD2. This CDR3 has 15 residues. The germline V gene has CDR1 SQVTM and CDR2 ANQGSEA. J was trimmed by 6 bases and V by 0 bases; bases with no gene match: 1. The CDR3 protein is CSVEEGTSGSNEQFF. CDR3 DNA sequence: TGCAGCGTTGAAGAGGGGACTAGCGGGAGCAATGAGCAGTTCTTC.

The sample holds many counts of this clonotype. CDR3 amino acids: CASRPSGGSYNEQFF. The CDR3 DNA reads TGTGCCAGCAGACCGTCGGGGGGGAGCTACAATGAGCAGTTCTTC. This chain connects TRBV7-2 to TRBJ2-1; 8 bases map to TRBD2. Germline CDR1 is SGHTA and CDR2 is FQGNSA. The CDR3 sequence is 15 residues long. V gave up 6 bases and J gave up 3 bases; unmatched junction bases: 7.

Here the CDR3 DNA reads TGTGCCAGCAGTGAGACAGGTTCTTACGAGCAGTACTTC. Translation: CASSETGSYEQYF. This chain uses TRBV27 with TRBJ2-7, with TRBD1 as a possible D gene (6 bases). The germline CDR1 and CDR2 sequences are MNHEY and SMNVEV (reference sequence). CDR3 length: 13 amino acids. V lost 5 bases and J 4 bases, leaving 12 bases between the germline ends.